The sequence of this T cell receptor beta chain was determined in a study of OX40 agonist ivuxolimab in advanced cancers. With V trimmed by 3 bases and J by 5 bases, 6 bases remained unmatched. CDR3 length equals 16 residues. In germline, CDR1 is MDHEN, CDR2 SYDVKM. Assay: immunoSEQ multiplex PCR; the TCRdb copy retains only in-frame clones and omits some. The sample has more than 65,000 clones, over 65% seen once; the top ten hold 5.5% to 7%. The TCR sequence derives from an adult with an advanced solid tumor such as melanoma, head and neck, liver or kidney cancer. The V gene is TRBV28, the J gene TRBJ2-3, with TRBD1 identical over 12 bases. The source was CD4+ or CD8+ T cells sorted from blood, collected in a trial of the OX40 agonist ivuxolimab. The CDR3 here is CASSFRGQGARDTQYF. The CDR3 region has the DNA TGTGCCAGCAGTTTCAGGGGACAGGGGGCCAGAGATACGCAGTATTTT. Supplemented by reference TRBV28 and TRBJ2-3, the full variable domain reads DVKVTQSSRYLVKRTGEKVFLECVQDMDHENMFWYRQDPGLGLRLIYFSYDVKMKEKGDIPEGYSVSREKKERFSLILESASTNQTSMYLCASSFRGQGARDTQYFGPGTRLTVL.